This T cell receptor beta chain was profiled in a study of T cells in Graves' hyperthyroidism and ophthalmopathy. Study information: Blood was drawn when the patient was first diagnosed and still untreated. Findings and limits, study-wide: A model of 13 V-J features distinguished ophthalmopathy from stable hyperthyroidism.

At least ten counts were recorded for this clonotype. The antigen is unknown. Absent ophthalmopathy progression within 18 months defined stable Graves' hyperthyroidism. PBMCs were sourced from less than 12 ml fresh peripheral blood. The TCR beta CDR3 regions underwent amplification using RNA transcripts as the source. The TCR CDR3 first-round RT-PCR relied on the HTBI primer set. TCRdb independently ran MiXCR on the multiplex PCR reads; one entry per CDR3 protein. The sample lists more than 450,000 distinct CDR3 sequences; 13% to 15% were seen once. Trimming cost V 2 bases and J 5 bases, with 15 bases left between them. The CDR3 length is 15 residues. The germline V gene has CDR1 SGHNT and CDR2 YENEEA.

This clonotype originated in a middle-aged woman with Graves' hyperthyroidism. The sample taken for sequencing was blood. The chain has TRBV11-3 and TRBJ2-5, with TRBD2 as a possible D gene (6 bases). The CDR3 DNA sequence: TGTGCCAGCAGCTTAAGGGCAGGAGGGTTCGAGACCCAGTACTTC. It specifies CASSLRAGGFETQYF.